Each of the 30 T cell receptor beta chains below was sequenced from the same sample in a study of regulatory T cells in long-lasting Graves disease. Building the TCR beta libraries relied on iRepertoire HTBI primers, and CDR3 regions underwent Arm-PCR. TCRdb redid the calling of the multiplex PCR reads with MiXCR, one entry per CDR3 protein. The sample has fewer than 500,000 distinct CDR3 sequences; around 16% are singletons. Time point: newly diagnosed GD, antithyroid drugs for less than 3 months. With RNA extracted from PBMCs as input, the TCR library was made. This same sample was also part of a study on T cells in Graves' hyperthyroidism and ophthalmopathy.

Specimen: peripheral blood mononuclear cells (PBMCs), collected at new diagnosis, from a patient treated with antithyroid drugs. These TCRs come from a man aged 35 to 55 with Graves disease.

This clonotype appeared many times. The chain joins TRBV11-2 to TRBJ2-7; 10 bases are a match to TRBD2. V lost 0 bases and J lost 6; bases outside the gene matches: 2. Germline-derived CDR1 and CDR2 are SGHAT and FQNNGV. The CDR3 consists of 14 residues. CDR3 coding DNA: TGTGCCAGCAGCTTAGAGGCTAGCGGGAGCGAGCAGTACTTC. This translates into CASSLEASGSEQYF. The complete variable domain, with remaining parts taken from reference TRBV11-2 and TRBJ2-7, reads EAGVAQSPRYKIIEKRQSVAFWCNPISGHATLYWYQQILGQGPKLLIQFQNNGVVDDSQLPKDRFSAERLKGVDSTLKIQPAKLEDSAVYLCASSLEASGSEQYFGPGTRLTVT.

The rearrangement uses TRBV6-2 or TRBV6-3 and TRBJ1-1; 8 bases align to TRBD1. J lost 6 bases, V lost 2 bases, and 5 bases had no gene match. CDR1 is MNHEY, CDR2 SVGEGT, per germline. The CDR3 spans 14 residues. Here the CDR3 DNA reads TGTGCCAGCAGTTACGACAGGGGTTGGGCTGAAGCTTTCTTT. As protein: CASSYDRGWAEAFF.

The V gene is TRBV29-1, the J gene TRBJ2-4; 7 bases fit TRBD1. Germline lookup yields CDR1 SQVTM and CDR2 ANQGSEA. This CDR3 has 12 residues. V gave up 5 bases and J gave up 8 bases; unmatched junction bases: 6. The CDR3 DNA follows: TGCAGCGTTTTAGGGGGCGACGACATTCAGTACTTC. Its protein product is CSVLGGDDIQYF.

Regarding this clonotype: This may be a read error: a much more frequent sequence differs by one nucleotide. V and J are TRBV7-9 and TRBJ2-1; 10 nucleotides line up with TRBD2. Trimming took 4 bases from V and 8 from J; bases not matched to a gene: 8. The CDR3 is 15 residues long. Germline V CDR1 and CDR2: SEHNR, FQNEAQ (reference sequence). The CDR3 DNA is TGTGCCAGCAGCTCAGCGGAGCGGGAGGGCCATGAGCAGTTCTTC. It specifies CASSSAEREGHEQFF.

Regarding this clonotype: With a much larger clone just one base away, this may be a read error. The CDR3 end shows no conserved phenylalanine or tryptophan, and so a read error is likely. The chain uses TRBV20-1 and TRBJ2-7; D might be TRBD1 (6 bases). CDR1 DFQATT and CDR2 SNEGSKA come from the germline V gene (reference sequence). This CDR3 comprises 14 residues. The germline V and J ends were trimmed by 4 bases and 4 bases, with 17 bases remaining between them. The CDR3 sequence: CSAKAGDSVYEQYL. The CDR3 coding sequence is TGCAGTGCTAAGGCAGGGGATAGCGTGTACGAGCAGTACCTC.

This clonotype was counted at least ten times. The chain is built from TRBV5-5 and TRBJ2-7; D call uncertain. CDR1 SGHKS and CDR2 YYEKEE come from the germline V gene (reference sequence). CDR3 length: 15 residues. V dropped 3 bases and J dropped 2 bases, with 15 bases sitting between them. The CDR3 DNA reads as TGTGCCAGCAGCTACCGGACCGACCTAACCTACGAGCAGTACTTC. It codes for CASSYRTDLTYEQYF.

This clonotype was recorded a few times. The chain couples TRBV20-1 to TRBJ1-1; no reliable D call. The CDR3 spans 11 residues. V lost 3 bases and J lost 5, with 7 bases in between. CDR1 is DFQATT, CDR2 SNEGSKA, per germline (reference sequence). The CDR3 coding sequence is TGCAGTGCTAGGGGTAGGACTGAAGCTTTCTTT. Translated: CSARGRTEAFF.

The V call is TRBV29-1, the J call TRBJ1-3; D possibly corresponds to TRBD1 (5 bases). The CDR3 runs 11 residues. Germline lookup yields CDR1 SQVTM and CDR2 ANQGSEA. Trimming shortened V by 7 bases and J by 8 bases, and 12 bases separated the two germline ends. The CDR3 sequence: CSEGERDTIYF. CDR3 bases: TGCAGCGAAGGGGAAAGAGACACCATATATTTT. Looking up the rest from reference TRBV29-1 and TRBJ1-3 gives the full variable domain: SAVISQKPSRDICQRGTSLTIQCQVDSQVTMMFWYRQQPGQSLTLIATANQGSEATYESGFVIDKFPISRPNLTFSTLTVSNMSPEDSSIYLCSEGERDTIYFGEGSWLTVV.

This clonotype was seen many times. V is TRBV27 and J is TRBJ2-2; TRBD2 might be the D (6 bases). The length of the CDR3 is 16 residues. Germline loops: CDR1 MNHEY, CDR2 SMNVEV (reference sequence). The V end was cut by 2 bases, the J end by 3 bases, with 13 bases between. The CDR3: CASSLDGSGYTGELFF. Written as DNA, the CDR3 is TGTGCCAGCAGTTTAGATGGGAGCGGGTACACCGGGGAGCTGTTTTTT.

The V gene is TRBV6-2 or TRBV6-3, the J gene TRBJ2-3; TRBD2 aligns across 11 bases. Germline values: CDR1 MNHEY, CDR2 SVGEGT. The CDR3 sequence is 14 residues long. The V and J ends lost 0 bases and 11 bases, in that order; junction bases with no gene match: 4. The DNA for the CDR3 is TGTGCCAGCAGTTACTCCGGGACTAGCGGTGAGCAGTATTTT. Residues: CASSYSGTSGEQYF.

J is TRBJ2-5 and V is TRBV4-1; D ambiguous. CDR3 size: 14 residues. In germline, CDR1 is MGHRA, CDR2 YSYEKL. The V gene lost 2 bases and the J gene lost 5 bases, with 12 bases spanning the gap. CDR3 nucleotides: TGCGCCAGCAGCCAATCAAGGGTTGTGGAGACCCAGTACTTC. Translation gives CASSQSRVVETQYF.

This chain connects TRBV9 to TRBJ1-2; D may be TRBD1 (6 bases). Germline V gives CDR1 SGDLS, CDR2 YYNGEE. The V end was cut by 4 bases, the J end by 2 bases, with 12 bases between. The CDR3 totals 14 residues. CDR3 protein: CASSSGDRNYGYTF. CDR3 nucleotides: TGTGCCAGCAGCAGCGGCGACAGGAACTATGGCTACACCTTC. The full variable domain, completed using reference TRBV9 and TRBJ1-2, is DSGVTQTPKHLITATGQRVTLRCSPRSGDLSVYWYQQSLDQGLQFLIQYYNGEERAKGNILERFSAQQFPDLHSELNLSSLELGDSALYFCASSSGDRNYGYTFGSGTRLTVV.

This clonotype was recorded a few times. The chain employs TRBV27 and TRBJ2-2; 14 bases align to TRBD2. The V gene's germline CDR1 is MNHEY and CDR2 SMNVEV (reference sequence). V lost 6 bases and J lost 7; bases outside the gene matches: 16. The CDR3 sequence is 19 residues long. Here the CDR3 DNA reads TGTGCCAGCAGCCTCATGGGGACTAGCGGGAGCGGGGACATCGGGGAGCTGTTTTTT. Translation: CASSLMGTSGSGDIGELFF.

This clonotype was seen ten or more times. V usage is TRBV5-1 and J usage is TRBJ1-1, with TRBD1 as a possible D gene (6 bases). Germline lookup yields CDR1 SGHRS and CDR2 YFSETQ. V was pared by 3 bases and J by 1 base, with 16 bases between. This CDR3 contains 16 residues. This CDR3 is CASSSESGHRNTEAFF. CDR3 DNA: TGCGCCAGCAGCTCGGAGTCGGGACACCGGAACACTGAAGCTTTCTTT. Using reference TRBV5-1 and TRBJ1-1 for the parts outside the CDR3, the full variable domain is KAGVTQTPRYLIKTRGQQVTLSCSPISGHRSVSWYQQTPGQGLQFLFEYFSETQRNKGNFPGRFSGRQFSNSRSEMNVSTLELGDSALYLCASSSESGHRNTEAFFGQGTRLTVV.

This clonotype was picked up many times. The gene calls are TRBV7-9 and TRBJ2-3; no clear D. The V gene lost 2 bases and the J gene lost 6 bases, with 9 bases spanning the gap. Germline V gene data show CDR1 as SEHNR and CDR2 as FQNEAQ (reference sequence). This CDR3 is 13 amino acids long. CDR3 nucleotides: TGTGCCAGCAGCTTATCGGGTGGGGATACGCAGTATTTT. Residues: CASSLSGGDTQYF.

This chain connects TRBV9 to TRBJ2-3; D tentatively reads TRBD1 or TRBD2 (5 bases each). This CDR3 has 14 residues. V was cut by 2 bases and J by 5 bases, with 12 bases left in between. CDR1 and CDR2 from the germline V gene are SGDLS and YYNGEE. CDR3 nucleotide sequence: TGTGCCAGCAGCGTCGGGACCGACGGAGATACGCAGTATTTT. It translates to CASSVGTDGDTQYF. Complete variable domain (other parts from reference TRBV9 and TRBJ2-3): DSGVTQTPKHLITATGQRVTLRCSPRSGDLSVYWYQQSLDQGLQFLIQYYNGEERAKGNILERFSAQQFPDLHSELNLSSLELGDSALYFCASSVGTDGDTQYFGPGTRLTVL.

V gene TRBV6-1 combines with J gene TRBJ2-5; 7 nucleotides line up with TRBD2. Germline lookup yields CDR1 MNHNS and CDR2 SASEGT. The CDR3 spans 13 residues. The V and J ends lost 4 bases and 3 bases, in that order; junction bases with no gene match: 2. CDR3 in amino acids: CASSVAGEETQYF. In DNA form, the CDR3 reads TGTGCCAGCAGTGTTGCGGGAGAAGAGACCCAGTACTTC.

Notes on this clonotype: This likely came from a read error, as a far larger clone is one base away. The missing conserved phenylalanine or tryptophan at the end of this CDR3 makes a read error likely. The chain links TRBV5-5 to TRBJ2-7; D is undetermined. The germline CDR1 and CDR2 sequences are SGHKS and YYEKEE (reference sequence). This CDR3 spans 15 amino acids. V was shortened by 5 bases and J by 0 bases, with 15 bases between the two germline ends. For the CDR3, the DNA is TGTGCCAGCAGTTCCCCCCGGTTCCTCTCCTACGAGCAGTACTCC. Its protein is CASSSPRFLSYEQYS.

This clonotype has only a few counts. DNA of the CDR3: TGTGCCGCACGATACGGGGTGGGCACCGGGGAGCTGTTTTTT. Its translation is CAARYGVGTGELFF. This chain links TRBV27 with TRBJ2-2, with a weak D call TRBD2 (5 bases). The CDR3 is 14 residues long. Looked up from germline, CDR1 is MNHEY and CDR2 is SMNVEV (reference sequence). V was clipped by 11 bases and J by 4 bases, with 17 bases between them.

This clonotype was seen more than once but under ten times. The CDR3 DNA sequence: TGTGCCAGTCAGAGGGGGCAGGGAATGGGCCAGTACTTC. Translated: CASQRGQGMGQYF. J is TRBJ2-7 and V is TRBV6-1; 7 nucleotides match TRBD1. V lost 9 bases to trimming and J lost 10 bases; unmatched junction nucleotides: 15. The germline V gene encodes CDR1 MNHNS and CDR2 SASEGT. CDR3 length equals 13 residues.

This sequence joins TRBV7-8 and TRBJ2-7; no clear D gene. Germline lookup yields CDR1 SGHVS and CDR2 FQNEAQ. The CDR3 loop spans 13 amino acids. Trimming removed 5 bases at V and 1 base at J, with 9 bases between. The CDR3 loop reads CASSQDASYEQYF. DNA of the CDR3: TGTGCCAGCAGCCAGGACGCGTCCTACGAGCAGTACTTC. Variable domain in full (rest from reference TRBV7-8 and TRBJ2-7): GAGVSQSPRYKVAKRGQDVALRCDPISGHVSLFWYQQALGQGPEFLTYFQNEAQLDKSGLPSDRFFAERPEGSVSTLKIQRTQQEDSAVYLCASSQDASYEQYFGPGTRLTVT.

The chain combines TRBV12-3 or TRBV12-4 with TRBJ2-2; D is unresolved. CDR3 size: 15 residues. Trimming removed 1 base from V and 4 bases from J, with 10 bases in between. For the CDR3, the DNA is TGTGCCAGCAGTTTAGATGGTCCCTTCACCGGGGAGCTGTTTTTT. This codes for CASSLDGPFTGELFF.

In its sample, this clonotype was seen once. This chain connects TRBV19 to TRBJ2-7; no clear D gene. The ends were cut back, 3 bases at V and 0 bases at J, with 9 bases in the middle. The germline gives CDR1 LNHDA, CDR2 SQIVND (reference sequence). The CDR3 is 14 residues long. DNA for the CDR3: TGTGCCAGTAGTATCTACTGGCACTCCTACGAGCAGTACTTC. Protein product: CASSIYWHSYEQYF.

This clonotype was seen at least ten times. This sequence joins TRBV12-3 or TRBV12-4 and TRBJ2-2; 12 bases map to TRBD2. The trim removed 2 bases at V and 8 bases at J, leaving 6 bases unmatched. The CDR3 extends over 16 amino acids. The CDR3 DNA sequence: TGTGCCAGCAGTTTACTAGCGGGAGGGCCGATGGGGGAGCTGTTTTTT. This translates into CASSLLAGGPMGELFF.

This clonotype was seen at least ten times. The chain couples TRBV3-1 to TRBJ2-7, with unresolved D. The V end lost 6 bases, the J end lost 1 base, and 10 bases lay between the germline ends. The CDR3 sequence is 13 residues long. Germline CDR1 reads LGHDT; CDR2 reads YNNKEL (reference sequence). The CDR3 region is CASSSWVSYEQYF. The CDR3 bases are TGTGCCAGCAGTTCCTGGGTGTCCTACGAGCAGTACTTC.

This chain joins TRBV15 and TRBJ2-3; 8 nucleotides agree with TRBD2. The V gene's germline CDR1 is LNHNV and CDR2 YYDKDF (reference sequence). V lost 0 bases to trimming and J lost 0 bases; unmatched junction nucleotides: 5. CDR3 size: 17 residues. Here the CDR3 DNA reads TGTGCCACCAGCAGAGATCGGGGCGGGAGGAGCACAGATACGCAGTATTTT. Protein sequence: CATSRDRGGRSTDTQYF.

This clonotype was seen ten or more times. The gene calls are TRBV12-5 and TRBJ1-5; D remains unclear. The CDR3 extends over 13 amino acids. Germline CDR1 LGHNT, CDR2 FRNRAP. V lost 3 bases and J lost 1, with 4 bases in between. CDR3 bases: TGTGCTAGTGGTTTAGGGAGCAATCAGCCCCAGCATTTT. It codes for CASGLGSNQPQHF.

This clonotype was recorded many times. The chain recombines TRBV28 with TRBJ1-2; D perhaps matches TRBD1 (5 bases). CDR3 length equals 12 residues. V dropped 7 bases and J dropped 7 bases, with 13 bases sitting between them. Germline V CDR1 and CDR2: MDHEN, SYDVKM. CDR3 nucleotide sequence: TGTGCCAGCACCATTGGGGGTGCTGGCTACACCTTC. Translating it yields CASTIGGAGYTF.

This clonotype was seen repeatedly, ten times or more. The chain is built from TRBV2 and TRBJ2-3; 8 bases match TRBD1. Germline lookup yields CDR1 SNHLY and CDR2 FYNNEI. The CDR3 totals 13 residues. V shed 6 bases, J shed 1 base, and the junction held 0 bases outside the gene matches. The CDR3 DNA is TGTGCCAGCAGGGGACAGGGCACAGATACGCAGTATTTT. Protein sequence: CASRGQGTDTQYF.

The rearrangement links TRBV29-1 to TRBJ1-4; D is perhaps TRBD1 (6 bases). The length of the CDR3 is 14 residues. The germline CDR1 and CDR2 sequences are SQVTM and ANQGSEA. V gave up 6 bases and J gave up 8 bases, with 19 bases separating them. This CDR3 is CSVSGPGTGEKLFF. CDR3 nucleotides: TGCAGCGTCTCCGGACCGGGAACAGGGGAAAAACTGTTTTTT.